This entry is about one T cell receptor (beta chain). This record comes from a study of neoadjuvant anti-PD-1 for oral cavity cancer. Study in general: Most patients had three to four biweekly doses of 3 mg/kg nivolumab before resection. Non-progressing patients received a fourth nivolumab dose near day 43, then surgery on days 50-56.

TCRdb's table, derived via immunoSEQ multiplex PCR, lists solely in-frame clones and lacks some. The data contain 70,000 to 95,000 clones, 84% of them seen just once; the ten biggest clones take up 2.5% to 3.5%. V dropped 5 bases and J dropped 1; count of bases not matched to a gene: 16. The CDR3 is 18 amino acids. The germline V gene has CDR1 SGHAT and CDR2 FQNNGV. The patients had HPV-negative, locally advanced oral cavity squamous cell carcinoma. The chain joins TRBV11-2 to TRBJ1-1; 7 bases align to TRBD1. The sequences come from PBMCs, collected before nivolumab (anti-PD-1) treatment. The clonotype originates from a person aged 35-79 years with oral cavity squamous cell carcinoma. CDR3 protein: CASSPDRSTGRWNTEAFF. CDR3 DNA sequence: TGTGCCAGCAGCCCAGATCGTTCGACAGGGCGGTGGAACACTGAAGCTTTCTTT.